This passage covers 2 T cell receptor beta chains from one sample sequenced in a study of OX40 agonist ivuxolimab in advanced cancers. Assay: immunoSEQ multiplex PCR; the TCRdb copy retains only in-frame clones and omits some. The top ten hold roughly 5.1% of the sample, which has tens of thousands of clones, around 80% seen once. The sample in question was CD4+ or CD8+ T cells sorted from blood, obtained in a trial of the OX40 agonist ivuxolimab. The receptors derive from an adult with an advanced solid tumor such as melanoma, head and neck, liver or kidney cancer.

The chain is built from TRBV4-3 and TRBJ2-2; D gene uncertain. The CDR3 extends over 14 amino acids. Trimming stripped 3 bases from V and 6 bases from J, with 11 bases between. Germline V gene sequence: CDR1 LGHNA, CDR2 YSLEER. The chain's CDR3 is CASSQQKGPGELFF. The CDR3 region has the DNA TGCGCCAGCAGCCAGCAAAAGGGTCCCGGGGAGCTGTTTTTT.

The chain couples TRBV7-9 to TRBJ2-1; tentative D call: TRBD2 (7 bases). V was shortened by 7 bases and J by 2 bases, with 21 bases between the two germline ends. Germline V gives CDR1 SEHNR, CDR2 FQNEAQ (reference sequence). The CDR3 runs 17 residues. CDR3 sequence (DNA): TGTGCCAGCAATCTGGGGGGGGGCAGAGTCCCCTACAATGAGCAGTTCTTC. Translation gives CASNLGGGRVPYNEQFF.